These T cell receptor beta chains were read from a single sample in a study of blood T cell repertoires in COVID-19. Libraries were prepared by immunoSEQ multiplex PCR; TCRdb keeps only in-frame clonotypes and omits some of them. The sample includes 95,000 to 110,000 clones, 87% of them seen just once. Sequencing was performed on peripheral blood. These receptors all come from a middle-aged man with acute or convalescent COVID-19. The CDR3 runs from the conserved cysteine through the conserved F or W. A D gene is named only where the DNA matches it firmly. Clone size appears in some rows only: once, few, many, or a class for an expanded clone.

CDR3nt,CDR3aa,v_gene,j_gene,abundance,d_gene
TGCGCCAGCAGCTTGCAGCGGGGCCAAGAGACCCAGTACTTC,CASSLQRGQETQYF,TRBV5-1,TRBJ2-5,-,TRBD2
TGTGCCAGCAATCGCCCGACGGGACTAGCGGGACAGAATGAGCAGTTCTTC,CASNRPTGLAGQNEQFF,TRBV6-6,TRBJ2-1,-,TRBD2
TGTGCCAGCAGCCCAAAGGGACTAGCGGGGGCCTCCTACAATGAGCAGTTCTTC,CASSPKGLAGASYNEQFF,TRBV11-2,TRBJ2-1,-,TRBD2
TGCGCCAGCAGCTCAGGGGGCTCTGGAAACACCATATATTTT,CASSSGGSGNTIYF,TRBV5-1,TRBJ1-3,-,TRBD1
TGTGCCAGCAGTTTTAACACAGATACGCAGTATTTT,CASSFNTDTQYF,TRBV12-3/TRBV12-4,TRBJ2-3,-,-
TGTGCTAGTAGCGGGAGCCGAAGAGGCAATGAGCAGTTCTTC,CASSGSRRGNEQFF,TRBV3-1/TRBV3-2,TRBJ2-1,-,TRBD2
TGTGCCACCAGTGATTCCTCACCGGGACAGGGGTTCGGCTACACCTTC,CATSDSSPGQGFGYTF,TRBV24-1,TRBJ1-2,-,TRBD1
TGTGCCAGCAGCCAAGGGGACAGGATTTCCCATGGCTACACCTTC,CASSQGDRISHGYTF,TRBV4-2,TRBJ1-2,many,TRBD1
TGTGCCAGCAGCCAAATAGCGAACACCGGGGAGCTGTTTTTT,CASSQIANTGELFF,TRBV6-4,TRBJ2-2,-,-
TGTGCCACCAGCAGAGATGGGGCAGGGGCTAATGAAAAACTGTTTTTT,CATSRDGAGANEKLFF,TRBV15,TRBJ1-4,-,-
TGTGCCACCAGCAGTGGACAGATTTCACCCCTCCACTTT,CATSSGQISPLHF,TRBV15,TRBJ1-6,-,-
TGTGCCAGCGAGGCAGGGTTGAACACTGAAGCTTTCTTT,CASEAGLNTEAFF,TRBV28,TRBJ1-1,few,-
TGCAGCGTTGGGGCCAGCGGGCCTTACGAGCAGTACTTC,CSVGASGPYEQYF,TRBV29-1,TRBJ2-7,-,-
TGTGCCAGTAGTATAAAGGTACTAAGCTGGCCCTACGAGCAGTACTTC,CASSIKVLSWPYEQYF,TRBV19,TRBJ2-7,-,-
TGTGCCAGCGGAAGCGGGAGGGACAATGAGCAGTTCTTC,CASGSGRDNEQFF,TRBV5-4,TRBJ2-1,-,TRBD2
TGTGCCAGCAGCTTAATTACGGCGGGAGTAACCGGGGAGCTGTTTTTT,CASSLITAGVTGELFF,TRBV7-8,TRBJ2-2,-,TRBD2
TGTGCCAGCACCAAGGGGCTTTCCACAGATACGCAGTATTTT,CASTKGLSTDTQYF,TRBV2,TRBJ2-3,-,-
TGCGCCAGCAGCTTGGATGGACACCTGCAAGAGACCCAGTACTTC,CASSLDGHLQETQYF,TRBV5-1,TRBJ2-5,once,-
TGTGCCAGCAGCAGAGGCTCTGGCTACACCTTC,CASSRGSGYTF,TRBV3-1/TRBV3-2,TRBJ1-2,once,-
TGCGCCAGCAGCTTAGACTATCCCTGGGGTGGGTTCTTC,CASSLDYPWGGFF,TRBV5-1,TRBJ2-1,-,-
TGTGCCAGTAGTATGTTGGAGAATCAGCCCCAGCATTTT,CASSMLENQPQHF,TRBV19,TRBJ1-5,few,-
TGTGCCAGCAGTCGTGGACTAGCGGGGAGGGAGACCCAGTACTTC,CASSRGLAGRETQYF,TRBV5-6,TRBJ2-5,-,TRBD2
TGTGCCAGCAGCCACATCCCTACCGGGACAGGGGGCAAAGATACGCAGTATTTT,CASSHIPTGTGGKDTQYF,TRBV14,TRBJ2-3,once,TRBD1
TGTGCCAGCAGTTTAACTACCGGGGAGCTGTTTTTT,CASSLTTGELFF,TRBV28,TRBJ2-2,-,-
TGTGCCACCAGCAGAGATTCACTAGCGGGAGCCGGGGAGCTGTTTTTT,CATSRDSLAGAGELFF,TRBV15,TRBJ2-2,-,TRBD2
TGCGCCAGCAGCCGGACAGGGGGCTACACAGATACGCAGTATTTT,CASSRTGGYTDTQYF,TRBV4-1,TRBJ2-3,once,TRBD1
TGCGCCAGCAGCTTGGTCCCAGGCCGAGTTGACTATGGCTACACCTTC,CASSLVPGRVDYGYTF,TRBV5-1,TRBJ1-2,-,-
TGTGCCAGCAGCCAAAGCAATTTTGGTAGCAATCAGCCCCAGCATTTT,CASSQSNFGSNQPQHF,TRBV3-1/TRBV3-2,TRBJ1-5,-,-
TGCGCCAGCAGCCAGCGGAGACAGGCATTGAACACTGAAGCTTTCTTT,CASSQRRQALNTEAFF,TRBV5-1,TRBJ1-1,-,-
TGCGCCAGCAGCCAACCCCTAGCCGACCGCTACAATGAGCAGTTCTTC,CASSQPLADRYNEQFF,TRBV4-1,TRBJ2-1,-,-
TGTGCCAGCAGTGACCCCGGAGGGACAGGGGGCTACGAGCAGTACTTC,CASSDPGGTGGYEQYF,TRBV2,TRBJ2-7,-,TRBD1
TGTGCCAGCAGTTGGGGGACAGGGGATGTCACTGAAGCTTTCTTT,CASSWGTGDVTEAFF,TRBV28,TRBJ1-1,-,TRBD1
TGTGCCAGCAGCGTAGGGGCCGGGACTCCTAAAGGGACTGAAGCTTTCTTT,CASSVGAGTPKGTEAFF,TRBV9,TRBJ1-1,few,-
TGTGCCAGCAGCTTACCCCGCGCCAGGGGTTCATATGGCTACACCTTC,CASSLPRARGSYGYTF,TRBV7-9,TRBJ1-2,-,-
TGTGCCAGCAGCCACGTCCAAGAGACCCAGTACTTC,CASSHVQETQYF,TRBV14,TRBJ2-5,-,-
TGCGCCAGCAGCCATGCACCGGGACAGGGCTCCTACGAGCAGTACTTC,CASSHAPGQGSYEQYF,TRBV4-1,TRBJ2-7,-,TRBD1
TGTGCCAGCAGTTACGGACTAGCGGGTGCCTACTACGAGCAGTACTTC,CASSYGLAGAYYEQYF,TRBV6-6,TRBJ2-7,-,TRBD2
TGTGCCAGCTCACCAACGACACAGCTTAACTATGGCTACACCTTC,CASSPTTQLNYGYTF,TRBV18,TRBJ1-2,-,-
TGTGCCAGCAGCTTAGCGTCGGGACTGTTCGTCAAGCAGTACTTC,CASSLASGLFVKQYF,TRBV7-9,TRBJ2-7,-,-
TGTGCCAGCAGCAGCTCGACAGGGGTCGAGACCCAGTACTTC,CASSSSTGVETQYF,TRBV7-9,TRBJ2-5,-,TRBD1
TGTGCCAGTAGTCCAGACAGGGGGCAAGTCTACACCTTC,CASSPDRGQVYTF,TRBV19,TRBJ1-2,-,TRBD1
TGTGCCACCGGACGGACCGTTACGGGGACCGGGGAGCTGTTTTTT,CATGRTVTGTGELFF,TRBV6-5,TRBJ2-2,-,-
TGTGCCAGCATCCGACAGGGGGCGAGCAATCAGCCCCAGCATTTT,CASIRQGASNQPQHF,TRBV28,TRBJ1-5,once,TRBD1
TGTGCCAGCAGCATCGGCCGGGAGGACCCCCGTAATGAGCAGTTCTTC,CASSIGREDPRNEQFF,TRBV9,TRBJ2-1,-,TRBD2
TGCGCCAGCAGTGAGACTAGCGGGAGCTTCTCGTTTCTTAATGAGCAGTTCTTC,CASSETSGSFSFLNEQFF,TRBV10-1,TRBJ2-1,-,TRBD2
TGTGCCAGCAGCTCCCGGACAGGAAAAACCGGGGAGCTGTTTTTT,CASSSRTGKTGELFF,TRBV11-3,TRBJ2-2,-,TRBD1
TGTGCCAGCAGCATCGGACGGACAATCTACGAGCAGTACTTC,CASSIGRTIYEQYF,TRBV21-1,TRBJ2-7,-,-
TGTGCCAGCAGCTTCAGGGGGACTGGAAACACCATATATTTT,CASSFRGTGNTIYF,TRBV25-1,TRBJ1-3,-,TRBD1
TGCGCCAGCAGCGGGACGGGGGTCCACGAGCAGTACTTC,CASSGTGVHEQYF,TRBV5-1,TRBJ2-7,-,-
TGTGCCACCCCGAAGGGGGCTAGCAATCAGCCCCAGCATTTT,CATPKGASNQPQHF,TRBV24-1,TRBJ1-5,-,TRBD1
TGTGCCTGGAGTGTATTTGAATGGACTAGCGAAGAGACCCAGTACTTC,CAWSVFEWTSEETQYF,TRBV30,TRBJ2-5,-,TRBD2
TGCGCCAGCACAGGGGCGGAGGACGGCTACAATGAGCAGTTCTTC,CASTGAEDGYNEQFF,TRBV5-1,TRBJ2-1,-,-
TGTGCCTGGAGTGTTGGTGGGGCGTTGGGCTACACCTTC,CAWSVGGALGYTF,TRBV30,TRBJ1-2,-,-
TGTGCCACCAGCGGGGGCACTACTAATGAGCAGTACTTC,CATSGGTTNEQYF,TRBV15,TRBJ2-7,-,-
TGTGCCATCAGATCAGGGGGCCCCTCGGCTATGAACACTGAAGCTTTCTTT,CAIRSGGPSAMNTEAFF,TRBV10-3,TRBJ1-1,-,TRBD1
TGTGCTCTCCCTGGGAGGCCGCAGTTCTTC,CALPGRPQFF,TRBV27,TRBJ2-1,once,-
TGTGCCAGCAGTTTTCTCGCGGAGCAGTATAATGAGCAGTTCTTC,CASSFLAEQYNEQFF,TRBV28,TRBJ2-1,-,-